These T cell receptor beta chains were read from a single sample in a study of shared clonotypes between healthy human individuals. The data were produced by immunoSEQ multiplex PCR, yet TCRdb's version contains in-frame clones alone and is incomplete. In the table there are some 2.1 million clones, over 85% of which are singletons. Sequenced input: naive CD8+ T cells sorted from blood. Receptors originate from a man aged 18 to 29 in good health. Both conserved end residues are part of each CDR3. The order of the fields is D gene, J gene, V gene, CDR3 length, clone size, CDR3 protein, CDR3 DNA. D genes are given only for firm matches. Not every row has a clone size; where given, it reads once, few, many or a size class.

D gene: TRBD1; J gene: TRBJ2-7; V gene: TRBV7-2; CDR3 length: 14; clone size: NA; CDR3 protein: CASSAGTGAYEQYF; CDR3 DNA: TGTGCCAGCAGCGCCGGGACAGGGGCCTACGAGCAGTACTTC
D gene: NA; J gene: TRBJ2-3; V gene: TRBV28; CDR3 length: 18; clone size: NA; CDR3 protein: CASSSHSASGTSTDTQYF; CDR3 DNA: TGTGCCAGCAGTTCCCACTCCGCGTCCGGGACTAGCACAGATACGCAGTATTTT
D gene: NA; J gene: TRBJ1-1; V gene: TRBV11-2; CDR3 length: 14; clone size: NA; CDR3 protein: CASSPYTGLPEAFF; CDR3 DNA: TGTGCCAGCAGCCCTTACACAGGATTGCCTGAAGCTTTCTTT
D gene: TRBD1; J gene: TRBJ2-7; V gene: TRBV6-5; CDR3 length: 15; clone size: NA; CDR3 protein: CASSPWDRDTYEQYF; CDR3 DNA: TGTGCCAGCAGTCCTTGGGACAGGGACACCTACGAGCAGTACTTC
D gene: NA; J gene: TRBJ2-3; V gene: TRBV6-5; CDR3 length: 13; clone size: NA; CDR3 protein: CASSYSPADTQYF; CDR3 DNA: TGTGCCAGCAGTTACTCCCCGGCGGATACGCAGTATTTT
D gene: TRBD1; J gene: TRBJ1-2; V gene: TRBV4-1; CDR3 length: 13; clone size: NA; CDR3 protein: CASSQEFGQGETF; CDR3 DNA: TGCGCCAGCAGCCAAGAATTCGGACAGGGTGAGACCTTC
D gene: NA; J gene: TRBJ1-4; V gene: TRBV5-1; CDR3 length: 17; clone size: NA; CDR3 protein: CASSLRPSGGVNEKLFF; CDR3 DNA: TGCGCCAGCAGCTTGCGCCCATCTGGAGGGGTTAATGAAAAACTGTTTTTT
D gene: NA; J gene: TRBJ1-2; V gene: TRBV5-4; CDR3 length: 12; clone size: NA; CDR3 protein: CASSLAGDGYTF; CDR3 DNA: TGTGCCAGCAGCTTGGCAGGGGATGGCTACACCTTC
D gene: NA; J gene: TRBJ1-5; V gene: TRBV5-6; CDR3 length: 15; clone size: NA; CDR3 protein: CASSLGAGINQPQHF; CDR3 DNA: TGTGCCAGCAGCTTGGGAGCAGGGATCAATCAGCCCCAGCATTTT
D gene: NA; J gene: TRBJ1-6; V gene: TRBV30; CDR3 length: 16; clone size: NA; CDR3 protein: CAWSHRGAIYNSPLHF; CDR3 DNA: TGTGCCTGGAGTCATCGGGGCGCGATATATAATTCACCCCTCCACTTT
D gene: NA; J gene: TRBJ1-4; V gene: TRBV2; CDR3 length: 14; clone size: few; CDR3 protein: CASSEGGENEKLFF; CDR3 DNA: TGTGCCAGCAGTGAAGGAGGGGAGAATGAAAAACTGTTTTTT
D gene: NA; J gene: TRBJ2-5; V gene: TRBV19; CDR3 length: 13; clone size: NA; CDR3 protein: CASSIDPGETQYF; CDR3 DNA: TGTGCCAGTAGTATAGATCCGGGGGAGACCCAGTACTTC
D gene: NA; J gene: TRBJ1-2; V gene: TRBV4-1; CDR3 length: 13; clone size: NA; CDR3 protein: CASSHRDNYGYTF; CDR3 DNA: TGCGCCAGCAGCCACAGGGATAACTATGGCTACACCTTC
D gene: TRBD2; J gene: TRBJ2-7; V gene: TRBV7-6; CDR3 length: 16; clone size: NA; CDR3 protein: CASSLDPSGRSYEQYF; CDR3 DNA: TGTGCCAGCAGCTTAGATCCTAGCGGGAGGTCCTACGAGCAGTACTTC
D gene: NA; J gene: TRBJ2-1; V gene: TRBV7-9; CDR3 length: 16; clone size: NA; CDR3 protein: CASSLVRTRGYNEQFF; CDR3 DNA: TGTGCCAGCAGCTTAGTCCGGACTAGGGGGTACAATGAGCAGTTCTTC
D gene: NA; J gene: TRBJ1-1; V gene: TRBV7-2; CDR3 length: 14; clone size: NA; CDR3 protein: CASRAGWGLTEAFF; CDR3 DNA: TGTGCCAGCAGGGCGGGTTGGGGGCTTACTGAAGCTTTCTTT
D gene: NA; J gene: TRBJ2-7; V gene: TRBV19; CDR3 length: 14; clone size: NA; CDR3 protein: CASSITVLTYEQYF; CDR3 DNA: TGTGCCAGTAGTATTACGGTTTTGACCTACGAGCAGTACTTC
D gene: NA; J gene: TRBJ2-7; V gene: TRBV6-5; CDR3 length: 12; clone size: once; CDR3 protein: CATKDLSYEQYF; CDR3 DNA: TGTGCCACCAAAGACCTATCCTACGAGCAGTACTTC
D gene: TRBD2; J gene: TRBJ2-3; V gene: TRBV11-2; CDR3 length: 16; clone size: NA; CDR3 protein: CASSLDWQGGTDTQYF; CDR3 DNA: TGTGCCAGCAGCTTAGATTGGCAGGGAGGGACAGATACGCAGTATTTT
D gene: NA; J gene: TRBJ2-7; V gene: TRBV11-3; CDR3 length: 13; clone size: NA; CDR3 protein: CASSLAGSREQYF; CDR3 DNA: TGTGCCAGCAGCTTAGCGGGGTCTAGGGAGCAGTACTTC
D gene: NA; J gene: TRBJ2-5; V gene: TRBV5-4; CDR3 length: 14; clone size: once; CDR3 protein: CASSITGGEETQYF; CDR3 DNA: TGTGCCAGCAGCATTACAGGGGGGGAAGAGACCCAGTACTTC
D gene: NA; J gene: TRBJ1-1; V gene: TRBV10-2; CDR3 length: 12; clone size: once; CDR3 protein: CASGTSNTEAFF; CDR3 DNA: TGCGCCAGCGGGACATCTAACACTGAAGCTTTCTTT
D gene: NA; J gene: TRBJ2-2; V gene: TRBV30; CDR3 length: 10; clone size: once; CDR3 protein: CAWGAGELFF; CDR3 DNA: TGTGCCTGGGGCGCCGGGGAGCTGTTTTTT
D gene: NA; J gene: TRBJ2-1; V gene: TRBV6-6; CDR3 length: 15; clone size: NA; CDR3 protein: CASTITGGAYNEQFF; CDR3 DNA: TGTGCCAGCACCATAACGGGCGGGGCCTACAATGAGCAGTTCTTC
D gene: NA; J gene: TRBJ1-2; V gene: TRBV19; CDR3 length: 14; clone size: few; CDR3 protein: CATGAGESAYGYTF; CDR3 DNA: TGTGCCACGGGGGCAGGGGAATCGGCCTATGGCTACACCTTC
D gene: NA; J gene: TRBJ1-1; V gene: TRBV4-1; CDR3 length: 15; clone size: NA; CDR3 protein: CASSQANTMNTEAFF; CDR3 DNA: TGCGCCAGCAGCCAAGCAAACACCATGAACACTGAAGCTTTCTTT
D gene: TRBD1; J gene: TRBJ1-1; V gene: TRBV27; CDR3 length: 15; clone size: NA; CDR3 protein: CASSTMDRGWAEAFF; CDR3 DNA: TGTGCCAGCAGTACCATGGACAGGGGGTGGGCTGAAGCTTTCTTT
D gene: TRBD2; J gene: TRBJ2-7; V gene: TRBV6-5; CDR3 length: 16; clone size: NA; CDR3 protein: CASSYSTSGHSYEQYF; CDR3 DNA: TGTGCCAGCAGTTACTCAACTAGCGGGCACTCCTACGAGCAGTACTTC
D gene: NA; J gene: TRBJ2-7; V gene: TRBV30; CDR3 length: 14; clone size: NA; CDR3 protein: CAWNSGTVTYEQYF; CDR3 DNA: TGTGCCTGGAATAGCGGGACAGTAACTTACGAGCAGTACTTC
D gene: NA; J gene: TRBJ1-1; V gene: TRBV6-4; CDR3 length: 13; clone size: NA; CDR3 protein: CASSDSVSTEAFF; CDR3 DNA: TGTGCCAGCAGTGACTCGGTTTCCACTGAAGCTTTCTTT
D gene: TRBD1; J gene: TRBJ2-7; V gene: TRBV5-4; CDR3 length: 14; clone size: NA; CDR3 protein: CASSNRDSIYEQYF; CDR3 DNA: TGTGCCAGCAGTAACCGGGACAGTATCTACGAGCAGTACTTC
D gene: TRBD1; J gene: TRBJ2-7; V gene: TRBV5-8; CDR3 length: 13; clone size: once; CDR3 protein: CASRDRGPVEQYF; CDR3 DNA: TGTGCCAGCAGGGACAGGGGGCCGGTTGAGCAGTACTTC
D gene: TRBD2; J gene: TRBJ2-1; V gene: TRBV7-9; CDR3 length: 15; clone size: NA; CDR3 protein: CASSLTAGDENEQFF; CDR3 DNA: TGTGCCAGCAGCTTAACAGCGGGAGATGAGAATGAGCAGTTCTTC
D gene: NA; J gene: TRBJ2-7; V gene: TRBV9; CDR3 length: 14; clone size: NA; CDR3 protein: CASSATGRGREQYF; CDR3 DNA: TGTGCCAGCAGCGCGACAGGGAGGGGCCGCGAGCAGTACTTC
D gene: TRBD1; J gene: TRBJ1-2; V gene: TRBV6-5; CDR3 length: 13; clone size: NA; CDR3 protein: CASGSDRFYGYTF; CDR3 DNA: TGTGCCAGCGGATCGGACAGGTTTTATGGCTACACCTTC
D gene: NA; J gene: TRBJ2-2; V gene: TRBV7-9; CDR3 length: 19; clone size: NA; CDR3 protein: CASSPPSRARNANTGELFF; CDR3 DNA: TGTGCCAGCAGCCCGCCGAGCAGGGCAAGAAACGCGAACACCGGGGAGCTGTTTTTT
D gene: NA; J gene: TRBJ1-1; V gene: TRBV13; CDR3 length: 14; clone size: NA; CDR3 protein: CASSLEGFTPEAFF; CDR3 DNA: TGTGCCAGCAGCTTAGAAGGGTTCACCCCTGAAGCTTTCTTT
D gene: TRBD2; J gene: TRBJ2-1; V gene: TRBV14; CDR3 length: 13; clone size: NA; CDR3 protein: CASSQRGEGEQFF; CDR3 DNA: TGTGCCAGCAGCCAAAGAGGGGAGGGTGAGCAGTTCTTC
D gene: NA; J gene: TRBJ1-2; V gene: TRBV9; CDR3 length: 15; clone size: NA; CDR3 protein: CASSASWAGYYGYTF; CDR3 DNA: TGTGCCAGCAGCGCCTCTTGGGCAGGCTACTATGGCTACACCTTC
D gene: TRBD2; J gene: TRBJ2-1; V gene: TRBV10-3; CDR3 length: 17; clone size: NA; CDR3 protein: CASGTSPLPGSYNEQFF; CDR3 DNA: TGTGCCTCCGGGACTAGTCCCCTTCCGGGCTCCTACAATGAGCAGTTCTTC
D gene: NA; J gene: TRBJ1-1; V gene: TRBV11-2; CDR3 length: 13; clone size: NA; CDR3 protein: CASSPSMNTEAFF; CDR3 DNA: TGTGCCAGCAGCCCCTCGATGAACACTGAAGCTTTCTTT
D gene: NA; J gene: TRBJ1-1; V gene: TRBV28; CDR3 length: 12; clone size: NA; CDR3 protein: CASSRGNTEAFF; CDR3 DNA: TGTGCCAGCAGTCGTGGGAACACTGAAGCTTTCTTT
D gene: NA; J gene: TRBJ1-4; V gene: TRBV21-1; CDR3 length: 17; clone size: NA; CDR3 protein: CASSKDQGRETNEKLFF; CDR3 DNA: TGTGCCAGCAGCAAGGACCAGGGTCGTGAAACTAATGAAAAACTGTTTTTT
D gene: NA; J gene: TRBJ2-1; V gene: TRBV9; CDR3 length: 21; clone size: NA; CDR3 protein: CASSEGELGLSTLTDDNEQFF; CDR3 DNA: TGTGCCAGCAGCGAAGGAGAATTGGGCCTGTCGACCCTGACCGACGACAATGAGCAGTTCTTC
D gene: TRBD2; J gene: TRBJ2-7; V gene: TRBV9; CDR3 length: 16; clone size: NA; CDR3 protein: CASSAYAAGASHEQYF; CDR3 DNA: TGTGCCAGCAGCGCTTACGCAGCGGGAGCTAGCCACGAGCAGTACTTC